Shown below are 28 T cell receptor beta chains from a single sample sequenced in a study of T cells in Graves' hyperthyroidism and ophthalmopathy. Amplification targeted TCR beta CDR3 regions from RNA transcripts. With the HTBI primer set, the TCR CDR3 went through a first round of RT-PCR. TCRdb analysed the multiplex PCR reads with MiXCR anew, one entry per CDR3 protein. The sample lists 540,000 or so distinct CDR3 sequences, approximately 15% occurring once. Sequences were obtained from blood. These receptors all stem from a woman aged 25 to 39 with Graves' hyperthyroidism.

In this sample, this clonotype turned up a few times. The rearrangement uses TRBV29-1 and TRBJ2-3, with 9 bases lining up with TRBD1. Trimming removed 5 bases from V and 4 bases from J; junction bases left unmatched: 10. This CDR3 has 15 residues. The germline CDR1 and CDR2 sequences are SQVTM and ANQGSEA. CDR3 protein: CSVLEWDRAADTQYF. For the CDR3, the DNA is TGCAGCGTTTTGGAGTGGGACAGGGCGGCAGATACGCAGTATTTT.

The rearrangement links TRBV7-9 to TRBJ2-1; 7 positions match TRBD2. CDR1 SEHNR and CDR2 FQNEAQ come from the germline V gene (reference sequence). Trimming took 0 bases from V and 6 from J; bases not matched to a gene: 8. The CDR3 covers 16 residues. CDR3 coding DNA: TGTGCCAGCAGCTTAGCGGCTAGCGGACATAGCAATGAGCAGTTCTTC. Its protein product is CASSLAASGHSNEQFF.

The chain couples TRBV7-9 to TRBJ2-7; TRBD1 or TRBD2 may be the D gene (7 bases each). V lost 4 bases to trimming and J lost 5 bases, with 18 bases between them. From germline, CDR1 is SEHNR and CDR2 FQNEAQ (reference sequence). The CDR3 contains 15 residues. CDR3 sequence reads: CASSSNRGGLDEQYF. The CDR3 nucleotides are TGTGCCAGCAGCTCCAACAGGGGAGGGTTGGACGAGCAGTACTTC.

The rearrangement links TRBV20-1 to TRBJ2-2; no clear D gene. Trimming took off 1 base at V and 0 bases at J, with 6 bases between the two ends. The CDR3 spans 14 residues. CDR1 is DFQATT and CDR2 is SNEGSKA in the germline V gene (reference sequence). This CDR3 is CSARGVANTGELFF. The CDR3 DNA follows: TGCAGTGCTAGAGGAGTAGCGAACACCGGGGAGCTGTTTTTT.

This clonotype was picked up a small number of times. The CDR3 region is CATSHSGSYTGELFF. CDR3 bases: TGTGCCACCAGCCACAGCGGGAGTTACACCGGGGAGCTGTTTTTT. The chain joins TRBV24-1 to TRBJ2-2; 8 nucleotides match TRBD2. This CDR3 has 15 residues. V trimming: 7 bases; J trimming: 3 bases; junction bases outside the gene matches: 6. Germline CDR1 and CDR2: KGHDR and SFDVKD.

This clonotype came up a few times. The chain joins TRBV10-3 to TRBJ2-1; TRBD2 agrees at 10 bases. After removal of 8 bases from V and 8 bases from J, the junction contained 9 bases not matched to a gene. Germline V gene sequence: CDR1 ENHRY, CDR2 SYGVKD. This CDR3 region has 14 residues. Here the CDR3 reads CAIGGAGGPDEQFF. CDR3 sequence (DNA): TGTGCCATCGGGGGAGCGGGAGGGCCCGATGAGCAGTTCTTC.

This clonotype was seen more than once but under ten times. The CDR3 region is CATGLAGSDTQYF. CDR3 in DNA: TGTGCCACCGGACTAGCGGGATCGGATACGCAGTATTTT. The genes are TRBV24-1 and TRBJ2-3, with 12 bases fitting TRBD2. This CDR3 region has 13 residues. CDR1 and CDR2 from the germline V gene are KGHDR and SFDVKD. After removal of 9 bases from V and 6 bases from J, the junction contained 3 bases not matched to a gene.

This clonotype was recorded many times. The chain couples TRBV6-5 to TRBJ1-5; weak D call: TRBD1 (6 bases). Trimming cost V 0 bases and J 2 bases, with 35 bases left between them. The CDR3 covers 24 residues. The germline gives CDR1 MNHEY, CDR2 SVGAGI. CDR3 DNA: TGTGCCAGCAGTTACTCGATCCACCCAATACAAGACAAAGCAAGGGGGATCGGCAATCAGCCCCAGCATTTT. It translates to CASSYSIHPIQDKARGIGNQPQHF.

This clonotype was recorded at least ten times. This chain connects TRBV20-1 to TRBJ2-7; 11 bases agree with TRBD2. V lost 6 bases and J lost 6; bases outside the gene matches: 13. The length of the CDR3 is 15 residues. Germline V gene sequence: CDR1 DFQATT, CDR2 SNEGSKA (reference sequence). The CDR3 protein is CSAPAQLAGAGEQYF. CDR3 nucleotides: TGCAGTGCCCCCGCCCAACTAGCGGGAGCGGGCGAGCAGTACTTC.

This clonotype was picked up many times. The CDR3 DNA reads TGCAGCGTTGAAAGCAGGAATGGGGCTGAAGCTTTCTTT. Residues: CSVESRNGAEAFF. The chain combines TRBV29-1 with TRBJ1-1; D remains unclear. The CDR3 consists of 13 residues. Per the germline V gene, CDR1 is SQVTM and CDR2 is ANQGSEA. The germline V and J ends were trimmed by 2 bases and 6 bases, with 13 bases remaining between them.

A few counts support this clonotype. This chain uses TRBV29-1 with TRBJ1-2; D is ambiguous. Trimming stripped 7 bases from V and 2 bases from J, with 14 bases between. Germline V gene data show CDR1 as SQVTM and CDR2 as ANQGSEA. The CDR3 is 13 amino acids. Here the CDR3 reads CSAEVELNYGYTF. The CDR3 coding sequence is TGCAGCGCGGAGGTTGAATTAAACTATGGCTACACCTTC.

This clonotype was detected many times. This chain joins TRBV28 and TRBJ2-3; D gene unclear. Germline loops: CDR1 MDHEN, CDR2 SYDVKM. The CDR3 is made up of 17 amino acids. Trimming pared 6 bases from V and 2 bases from J, leaving 21 bases between. The CDR3 protein is CASRAPLSGLVTDTQYF. CDR3 sequence (DNA): TGTGCCAGCAGGGCTCCTTTATCCGGTCTTGTCACAGATACGCAGTATTTT.

This clonotype was counted ten times or more. The chain uses TRBV10-2 and TRBJ2-7; 10 bases are a match to TRBD2. The J segment lost 3 bases and the V segment lost 3 bases, leaving 8 bases of the junction unmatched. Per germline, CDR1 WSHSY and CDR2 SAAADI. The CDR3 length is 16 residues. The CDR3 sequence is CASSDLGIAGGYEQYF. The CDR3 nucleotides read TGCGCCAGCAGTGACTTGGGGATAGCGGGAGGCTACGAGCAGTACTTC.

This clonotype was counted many times. The chain has TRBV7-2 and TRBJ2-7; D might be TRBD1 (6 bases). The CDR3 contains 14 residues. V was shortened by 3 bases and J by 2 bases, with 11 bases between the two germline ends. Per germline, CDR1 SGHTA and CDR2 FQGNSA. CDR3 nucleotides: TGTGCCAGCAGCTTCGCGACAGGAGCCTACGAGCAGTACTTC. It translates to CASSFATGAYEQYF.

This chain joins TRBV7-2 and TRBJ2-1, with D possibly TRBD1 on 5 matching bases. The CDR3 totals 15 residues. Germline V CDR1 and CDR2: SGHTA, FQGNSA. The V end was cut by 1 base, the J end by 2 bases, with 9 bases between. Written as DNA, the CDR3 is TGTGCCAGCAGCTTAGTAGACAGCGCCTACAATGAGCAGTTCTTC. It yields the protein CASSLVDSAYNEQFF.

The rearrangement links TRBV5-5 to TRBJ1-6, with a possible D match to TRBD1 (6 bases). Trimming removed 3 bases at V and 7 bases at J, with 23 bases between. The CDR3 has 18 residues. In germline, CDR1 is SGHKS, CDR2 YYEKEE (reference sequence). This chain's CDR3 is CASSYPMVGRGENSPLHF. In DNA, the CDR3 is TGTGCCAGCAGCTATCCAATGGTGGGCAGGGGCGAGAATTCACCCCTCCACTTT.

This clonotype was recorded at least ten times. The chain has TRBV28 and TRBJ2-1; 10 bases map to TRBD2. The germline V gene encodes CDR1 MDHEN and CDR2 SYDVKM. V shed 3 bases and J 10 bases; nucleotides not matched to a gene: 15. The CDR3 sequence is 17 residues long. CDR3 DNA sequence: TGTGCCAGCAGTTTCTACCCCGGTGTAGCGGGAGGCGGAGAGCAGTTCTTC. This gives the protein CASSFYPGVAGGGEQFF.

As regards this clonotype: A much more abundant neighbour one base away suggests this may be a read error. This chain uses TRBV20-1 with TRBJ2-7; D uncertain. The J call is uncertain, as TRBJ2-1 better fits the DNA end. Germline V gene sequence: CDR1 DFQATT, CDR2 SNEGSKA (reference sequence). There are 15 residues in the CDR3. The CDR3 loop reads CSAPGPGLGFYEQFF. The CDR3 region has the DNA TGCAGTGCTCCCGGACCGGGCTTAGGTTTCTACGAGCAGTTCTTC.

The rearrangement links TRBV4-1 to TRBJ2-7, with D tentatively TRBD1 or TRBD2 (5 bases each). Germline V gene sequence: CDR1 MGHRA, CDR2 YSYEKL. V shed 5 bases and J shed 5 bases, with 25 bases lying between them. The CDR3 covers 17 residues. CDR3 nucleotide sequence: TGCGCCAGCAGCTACAAGGGAAAGGGGCGATTCGGGGACGAGCAGTACTTC. This gives the protein CASSYKGKGRFGDEQYF.

This clonotype was counted many times. The genes are TRBV10-3 and TRBJ1-1; D is unresolved. V gave up 0 bases and J gave up 0 bases, with 8 bases separating them. The CDR3 has 15 amino acids. Per germline, CDR1 ENHRY and CDR2 SYGVKD. The CDR3 here is CAISESSGLNTEAFF. CDR3 nucleotide sequence: TGTGCCATCAGTGAGTCGAGTGGTTTGAACACTGAAGCTTTCTTT.

The V and J genes are TRBV6-2 or TRBV6-3 and TRBJ2-7, with TRBD2 matching over 13 bases. CDR1 is MNHEY, CDR2 SVGEGT, per germline. V shed 0 bases and J 6 bases; nucleotides not matched to a gene: 2. This CDR3 is built from 15 residues. The CDR3 loop reads CASSYSTSGRFEQYF. CDR3 DNA: TGTGCCAGCAGTTACTCGACTAGCGGGAGGTTCGAGCAGTACTTC.

This chain connects TRBV2 to TRBJ2-5, with 11 bases identical to TRBD2. This CDR3 comprises 17 residues. Per the germline V gene, CDR1 is SNHLY and CDR2 is FYNNEI. Germline trimming cut 5 bases from V and 1 base from J; bases unmatched to any gene: 9. CDR3 sequence: CASSQIGLAGPQETQYF. CDR3 coding DNA: TGTGCCAGCAGTCAAATTGGACTAGCGGGCCCCCAAGAGACCCAGTACTTC. Complete variable domain (other parts from reference TRBV2 and TRBJ2-5): EPEVTQTPSHQVTQMGQEVILRCVPISNHLYFYWYRQILGQKVEFLVSFYNNEISEKSEIFDDQFSVERPDGSNFTLKIRSTKLEDSAMYFCASSQIGLAGPQETQYFGPGTRLLVL.

Many counts were recorded for this clonotype. V and J are TRBV2 and TRBJ2-1; 14 bases are a match to TRBD2. The junction had 9 bases not matched to a gene; V was cut back by 5 bases and J by 0 bases. Per germline, CDR1 SNHLY and CDR2 FYNNEI. This CDR3 has 19 amino acids. DNA of the CDR3: TGTGCCAGCAGTTCCGGACTAGCGGGAGGACAAAGCTCCTACAATGAGCAGTTCTTC. This encodes CASSSGLAGGQSSYNEQFF. Together with reference TRBV2 and TRBJ2-1, the CDR3 gives the full variable domain: EPEVTQTPSHQVTQMGQEVILRCVPISNHLYFYWYRQILGQKVEFLVSFYNNEISEKSEIFDDQFSVERPDGSNFTLKIRSTKLEDSAMYFCASSSGLAGGQSSYNEQFFGPGTRLTVL.

In this sample, this clonotype turned up many times. The gene calls are TRBV28 and TRBJ2-7; 13 bases align to TRBD2. Per germline, CDR1 MDHEN and CDR2 SYDVKM. After removal of 6 bases from V and 7 bases from J, the junction contained 21 bases not matched to a gene. The CDR3 totals 19 residues. DNA of the CDR3: TGTGCCAGCAGCCCACTAAGGGCGGGGACTAGCGGGGTAGGAGTGGAGCAGTACTTC. Its translation: CASSPLRAGTSGVGVEQYF.

The chain couples TRBV12-3 or TRBV12-4 to TRBJ2-2, with D unresolved. This CDR3 is 13 amino acids long. V was cut by 6 bases and J by 3 bases, with 8 bases left in between. CDR3 nucleotide sequence: TGTGCCAGCAGCCGACATGACACCGGGGAGCTGTTTTTT. Protein sequence: CASSRHDTGELFF.

This clonotype was counted at least ten times. V and J are TRBV20-1 and TRBJ2-1; 12 nucleotides match TRBD2. The CDR3 contains 15 residues. J lost 8 bases, V lost 0 bases, and 5 bases had no gene match. From germline, CDR1 is DFQATT and CDR2 SNEGSKA (reference sequence). Here the CDR3 reads CSARDGGLAGDEQFF. The CDR3 DNA is TGCAGTGCTAGAGATGGGGGACTAGCGGGTGATGAGCAGTTCTTC.

In this sample, this clonotype turned up many times. The gene calls are TRBV7-2 and TRBJ2-2; 13 bases are a match to TRBD2. Germline CDR1 and CDR2: SGHTA and FQGNSA. The CDR3 contains 17 residues. The V segment lost 4 bases and the J segment 7 bases; nucleotides outside the gene matches: 9. The CDR3 sequence: CASSYTGTSGIGGELFF. CDR3 bases: TGTGCCAGCAGCTACACCGGGACTAGCGGGATTGGCGGGGAGCTGTTTTTT.

This rearrangement joins TRBV4-1 to TRBJ2-5; D unresolved. Germline V gene data show CDR1 as MGHRA and CDR2 as YSYEKL. V was cut by 1 base and J by 5 bases, with 8 bases left in between. The CDR3 contains 13 residues. In DNA, the CDR3 is TGCGCCAGCAGCCAAGGTCAGGTTGAGACCCAGTACTTC. This sequence encodes CASSQGQVETQYF.